Described below is a single T cell receptor beta chain sequence and its context. These data come from a study of cytomegalovirus exposure and HLA in healthy donors. CDR3 length: 14 amino acids. After removal of 4 bases from V and 8 bases from J, the junction contained 9 bases not matched to a gene. The germline V gene has CDR1 LNHNV and CDR2 YYDKDF (reference sequence). The PCR had 60 Vbeta and 13 Jbeta primers. Sequencing used immunoSEQ multiplex PCR; TCRdb keeps in-frame clones, though not all of them. The data hold roughly 100,000 clones, with 64% observed a single time. This clonotype was obtained from a man aged 60-69 years in good health and CMV-seronegative. The chain has TRBV15 and TRBJ1-1; 8 bases align to TRBD1. Sample: PBMCs. CDR3 bases: TGTGCCACCAGCAAAACCAGGGGGCCGGGAGAAGCTTTCTTT. Protein sequence: CATSKTRGPGEAFF.